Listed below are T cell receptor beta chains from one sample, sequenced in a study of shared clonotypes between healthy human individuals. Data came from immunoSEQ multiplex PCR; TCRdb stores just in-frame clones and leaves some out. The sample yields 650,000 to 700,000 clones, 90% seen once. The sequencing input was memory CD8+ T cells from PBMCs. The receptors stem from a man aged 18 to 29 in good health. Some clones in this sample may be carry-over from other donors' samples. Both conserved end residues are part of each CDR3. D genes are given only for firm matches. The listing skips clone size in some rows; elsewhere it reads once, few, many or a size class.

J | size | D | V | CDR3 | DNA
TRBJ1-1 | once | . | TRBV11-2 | CASSLEGDTEAFF | TGTGCCAGCAGCTTAGAGGGGGACACTGAAGCTTTCTTT
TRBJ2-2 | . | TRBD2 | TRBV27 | CASSLERGNTGELFF | TGTGCCAGCAGTTTAGAGCGGGGCAACACCGGGGAGCTGTTTTTT
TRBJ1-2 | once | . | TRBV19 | CASSMSHPTNYGYTF | TGTGCCAGTAGTATGTCCCACCCTACTAACTATGGCTACACCTTC
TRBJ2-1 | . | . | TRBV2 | CASSAWVAFGNEQFF | TGTGCCAGCAGTGCTTGGGTAGCGTTCGGCAATGAGCAGTTCTTC
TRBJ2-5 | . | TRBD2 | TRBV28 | CASSLGLAGRYQETQYF | TGTGCCAGCAGTTTAGGGCTAGCGGGACGATACCAAGAGACCCAGTACTTC
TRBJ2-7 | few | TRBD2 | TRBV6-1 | CASSEIGAGVDYEQYF | TGTGCCAGCAGTGAAATTGGGGCGGGAGTGGACTACGAGCAGTACTTC
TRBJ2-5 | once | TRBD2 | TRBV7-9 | CASSLIAGETQYF | TGTGCCAGCAGCTTAATAGCGGGAGAGACCCAGTACTTC
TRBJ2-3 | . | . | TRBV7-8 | CASSLVPSTDTQYF | TGTGCCAGCAGCTTAGTCCCTAGCACAGATACGCAGTATTTT
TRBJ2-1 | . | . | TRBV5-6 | CASSLMGSYNEQFF | TGTGCCAGCAGCTTAATGGGCAGCTACAATGAGCAGTTCTTC
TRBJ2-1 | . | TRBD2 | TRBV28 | CASSLLGRGDEQFF | TGTGCCAGCAGTTTATTGGGGCGGGGGGATGAGCAGTTCTTC
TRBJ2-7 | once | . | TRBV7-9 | CASSLARNREYEQYF | TGTGCCAGCAGCTTAGCGCGAAACAGAGAATACGAGCAGTACTTC
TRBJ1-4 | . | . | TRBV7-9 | CASSLTDATNEKLFF | TGTGCCAGCAGCTTGACGGATGCAACTAATGAAAAACTGTTTTTT
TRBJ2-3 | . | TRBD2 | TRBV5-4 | CASSLAGSGNSNTQYF | TGTGCCAGCAGCTTGGCGGGTAGCGGGAATTCAAATACGCAGTATTTT
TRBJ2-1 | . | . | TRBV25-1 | CASSEWSGNEQFF | TGTGCCAGCAGTGAATGGTCCGGGAATGAGCAGTTCTTC
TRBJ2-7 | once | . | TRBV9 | CASSAGLKLYEQYF | TGTGCCAGCAGCGCGGGACTTAAACTCTACGAGCAGTACTTC
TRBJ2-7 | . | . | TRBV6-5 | CASSYFQGSYEQYF | TGTGCCAGCAGTTACTTCCAGGGATCATACGAGCAGTACTTC
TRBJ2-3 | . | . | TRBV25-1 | CASSARGTALPLLDTQYF | TGTGCCAGCAGTGCCCGGGGGACGGCACTCCCATTATTGGATACGCAGTATTTT
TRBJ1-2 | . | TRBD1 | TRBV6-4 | CASSMSVTGVDGYTF | TGTGCCAGCAGCATGTCGGTCACAGGGGTGGATGGCTACACCTTC
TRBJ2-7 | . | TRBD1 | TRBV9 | CASSVAPGQGTYEQYF | TGTGCCAGCAGCGTGGCCCCGGGACAGGGGACCTACGAGCAGTACTTC
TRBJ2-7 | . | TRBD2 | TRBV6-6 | CASSPRGFPEYF | TGTGCCAGCAGCCCGCGGGGGTTTCCGGAATACTTC
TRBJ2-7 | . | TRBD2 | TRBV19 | CASSIAGGWGYEQYF | TGTGCCAGTAGTATTGCGGGGGGCTGGGGCTACGAGCAGTACTTC
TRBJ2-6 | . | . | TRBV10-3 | CAISQGEEGANVLTF | TGTGCCATCAGTCAGGGAGAAGAAGGGGCCAACGTCCTGACTTTC
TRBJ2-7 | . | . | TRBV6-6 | CASSYSGGSSYEQYF | TGTGCCAGCAGTTACTCTGGGGGGTCCTCCTACGAGCAGTACTTC
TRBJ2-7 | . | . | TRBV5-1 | CASSLVRGHLMTYEQYF | TGCGCCAGCAGCTTGGTAAGAGGGCACCTTATGACCTACGAGCAGTACTTC
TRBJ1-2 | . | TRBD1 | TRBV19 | CATSGTGWDGYTF | TGTGCCACTTCCGGGACAGGGTGGGATGGCTACACCTTC
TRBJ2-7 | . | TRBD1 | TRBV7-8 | CASSPIRGQGAFWGEQYF | TGTGCCAGCAGCCCGATTAGAGGACAGGGAGCATTTTGGGGCGAGCAGTACTTC
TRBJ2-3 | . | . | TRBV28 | CASSTGKREVDTQYF | TGTGCCAGCAGTACAGGGAAAAGGGAGGTGGATACGCAGTATTTT